A single sample is the source of the 4 T cell receptor beta chains below, sequenced in a study of PD-L1 blockade in urothelial cancer. The protocol was immunoSEQ multiplex PCR, while the TCRdb copy is restricted to in-frame clones and leaves out a portion. The sample has 65,000 to 90,000 clones; roughly 84% are singletons. Time point specified: pretreatment peripheral blood. Sequencing used PBMCs, obtained around atezolizumab (anti-PD-L1) treatment. Receptors were obtained from a woman in her 70s with urothelial cancer.

This chain uses TRBV28 with TRBJ1-2; no clear D. The CDR3 runs 13 residues. CDR1 is MDHEN, CDR2 SYDVKM, per germline. V lost 7 bases and J 5 bases, leaving 14 bases between the germline ends. CDR3 sequence reads: CASKAGRVYGYTF. CDR3 nucleotide sequence: TGTGCCAGCAAGGCGGGGAGGGTGTATGGCTACACCTTC.

The J gene is TRBJ1-1, the V gene TRBV9, with a possible D match to TRBD1 (6 bases). CDR3 length: 15 amino acids. The germline gives CDR1 SGDLS, CDR2 YYNGEE. Trimming took 0 bases from V and 4 from J, leaving 13 bases between them. The DNA of the CDR3 is TGTGCCAGCAGCGTAGGCCACAGGGAGACCACTGAAGCTTTCTTT. It encodes CASSVGHRETTEAFF.

This chain uses TRBV2 with TRBJ1-1; weak D call: TRBD1 (5 bases). Germline CDR1 reads SNHLY; CDR2 reads FYNNEI. Trimming removed 9 bases at V and 6 bases at J, with 11 bases between. The CDR3 consists of 11 residues. As DNA, the CDR3 is TGTGCCAGTAAAAGGGGCTCTGAAGCTTTCTTT. Its protein product is CASKRGSEAFF.

This clone has more than one count but fewer than ten. The chain joins TRBV5-5 to TRBJ2-7; 9 bases map to TRBD1. The germline gives CDR1 SGHKS, CDR2 YYEKEE (reference sequence). The junction had 10 bases not matched to a gene; V was cut back by 6 bases and J by 0 bases. The CDR3 length is 16 residues. The CDR3 nucleotides read TGTGCCAGCACCACCTCCGGGACAGGGAACTCCTACGAGCAGTACTTC. Amino acids: CASTTSGTGNSYEQYF.